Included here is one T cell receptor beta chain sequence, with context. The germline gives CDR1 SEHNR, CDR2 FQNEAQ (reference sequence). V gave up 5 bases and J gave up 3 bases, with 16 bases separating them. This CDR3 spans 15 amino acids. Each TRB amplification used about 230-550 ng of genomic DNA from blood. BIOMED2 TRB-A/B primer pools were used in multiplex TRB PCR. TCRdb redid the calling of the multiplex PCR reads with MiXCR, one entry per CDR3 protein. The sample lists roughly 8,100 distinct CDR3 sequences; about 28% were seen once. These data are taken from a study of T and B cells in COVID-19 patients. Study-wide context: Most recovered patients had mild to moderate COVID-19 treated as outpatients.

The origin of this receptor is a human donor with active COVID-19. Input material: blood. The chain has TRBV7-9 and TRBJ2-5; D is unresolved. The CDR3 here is CASSPATSRKETQYF. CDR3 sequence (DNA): TGTGCCAGCAGCCCGGCTACCTCCCGTAAAGAGACCCAGTACTTC.